The 25 T cell receptor beta chains below all came from one sample that was sequenced in a study of blood T cell repertoires in COVID-19. Data came from immunoSEQ multiplex PCR; TCRdb stores just in-frame clones and leaves some out. The data show about 180,000 clones, 86% seen once. The specimen sequenced was peripheral blood. These receptors all stem from a man aged 65-85 years with active or convalescent COVID-19.

The chain is built from TRBV5-1 and TRBJ2-1, with D tentatively TRBD1 (9 bases). CDR3 length: 17 residues. Germline values: CDR1 SGHRS, CDR2 YFSETQ. The germline V and J ends were trimmed by 4 bases and 2 bases, with 19 bases remaining between them. The CDR3 coding sequence is TGCGCCAGCAGCCCACAGGGGGCGGGAGGCGCCTACAATGAGCAGTTCTTC. Amino acids: CASSPQGAGGAYNEQFF.

The CDR3 sequence: CASGGVRNTIYF. DNA for the CDR3: TGTGCCAGCGGCGGAGTGAGAAACACCATATATTTT. The chain recombines TRBV9 with TRBJ1-3; D remains unclear. Germline CDR1 is SGDLS and CDR2 is YYNGEE. The V and J ends lost 7 bases and 5 bases respectively, with 10 bases between them. This CDR3 spans 12 amino acids.

The J gene is TRBJ1-6, the V gene TRBV7-2; perhaps TRBD1 as D (5 bases). Looked up from germline, CDR1 is SGHTA and CDR2 is FQGNSA. The CDR3 has 13 amino acids. V was shortened by 5 bases and J by 7 bases, with 9 bases between the two germline ends. The CDR3 region has the DNA TGTGCCAGCAGCGACGGGGGGAATTCACCCCTCCACTTT. It codes for CASSDGGNSPLHF.

This clone turned up a few times. The V call is TRBV7-6, the J call TRBJ1-5; perhaps TRBD1 as D (5 bases). V was cut by 5 bases and J by 2 bases, with 10 bases left in between. The CDR3 loop spans 14 amino acids. The germline gives CDR1 SGHVS, CDR2 FNYEAQ. The CDR3 DNA is TGTGCCAGCAGCGCAGGGAACGGCAATCAGCCCCAGCATTTT. Translating gives CASSAGNGNQPQHF. Combining the CDR3 with reference TRBV7-6 and TRBJ1-5 gives the whole variable domain GAGVSQSPRYKVTKRGQDVALRCDPISGHVSLYWYRQALGQGPEFLTYFNYEAQQDKSGLPNDRFSAERPEGSISTLTIQRTEQRDSAMYRCASSAGNGNQPQHFGDGTRLSIL.

This rearrangement joins TRBV6-5 to TRBJ1-3, with a possible D match to TRBD1 (6 bases). This CDR3 region has 14 residues. CDR1 MNHEY and CDR2 SVGAGI come from the germline V gene. Deletions cut 0 bases from V and 3 bases from J, with 6 bases between. CDR3 region: CASSYSGGGNTIYF. CDR3 nucleotides: TGTGCCAGCAGTTACTCAGGGGGTGGAAACACCATATATTTT.

A single count supports this clone. The chain uses TRBV6-2 or TRBV6-3 and TRBJ1-3, with D unclear. The ends were cut back, 2 bases at V and 4 bases at J, with 15 bases in the middle. CDR3 length: 16 residues. The germline V gene has CDR1 MNHEY and CDR2 SVGEGT. CDR3 sequence: CASSYGETEFGNTIYF. In DNA, the CDR3 is TGTGCCAGCAGTTACGGGGAGACGGAATTCGGAAACACCATATATTTT.

This clone is a singleton in its sample. This chain connects TRBV7-2 to TRBJ1-3, with D uncertain. Germline values: CDR1 SGHTA, CDR2 FQGNSA. V shed 0 bases and J shed 0 bases, with 15 bases lying between them. The CDR3 is 18 amino acids. Here the CDR3 reads CASSLALWQFRSGNTIYF. CDR3 bases: TGTGCCAGCAGCTTAGCGCTGTGGCAGTTTCGCTCTGGAAACACCATATATTTT.

The chain is built from TRBV5-3 and TRBJ1-1; the match to TRBD1 covers 7 bases. TRBV5-3 is placed among ORFs of uncertain function. The CDR3 contains 16 residues. J gave up 0 bases and V 2 bases, and 7 bases lay outside the gene matches. CDR3: CARSFSLDRLNTEAFF. In DNA form, the CDR3 reads TGTGCCAGAAGCTTTAGCCTGGACAGGTTGAACACTGAAGCTTTCTTT.

The gene calls are TRBV6-5 and TRBJ2-7; 9 nucleotides line up with TRBD2. The CDR3 has 15 amino acids. The germline CDR1 and CDR2 sequences are MNHEY and SVGAGI. V trimming: 2 bases; J trimming: 6 bases; junction bases outside the gene matches: 8. The CDR3 DNA reads TGTGCCAGCAGTTACCAACCAGCGGGGGGATCCGAGCAGTACTTC. Its protein is CASSYQPAGGSEQYF.

This chain links TRBV7-2 with TRBJ1-4, with 9 bases aligning to TRBD1. CDR1 and CDR2 (germline): SGHTA, FQGNSA. CDR3 length: 14 residues. Germline trimming cut 5 bases from V and 5 bases from J; bases unmatched to any gene: 3. The CDR3 reads CASSADRGNEKLFF. CDR3 bases: TGTGCCAGCAGCGCCGACAGGGGGAATGAAAAACTGTTTTTT.

V is TRBV5-4 and J is TRBJ2-7, with a tentative D call TRBD1 (6 bases). Germline-derived CDR1 and CDR2 are SGHNT and YYREEE (reference sequence). With 0 bases removed from V and 3 bases from J, the gap between germline ends came to 10 bases. The CDR3 is 14 amino acids. The CDR3 reads CASSLGQVGYEQYF. Here the CDR3 DNA reads TGTGCCAGCAGCTTGGGACAGGTTGGCTACGAGCAGTACTTC.

The CDR3 bases are TGCGCCAGCAGCCAACCCTTAGCGGGGGGCTCCCCAGATACGCAGTATTTT. It translates to CASSQPLAGGSPDTQYF. This chain uses TRBV4-1 with TRBJ2-3, with 10 bases lining up with TRBD2. The CDR3 covers 17 residues. Unmatched junction bases numbered 9, after V lost 2 bases and J lost 4 bases. Germline V CDR1 and CDR2: MGHRA, YSYEKL.

This chain uses TRBV24-1 with TRBJ1-5, with D possibly matching TRBD1 (6 bases). This CDR3 has 12 amino acids. In germline, CDR1 is KGHDR, CDR2 SFDVKD. Trimming removed 4 bases at V and 7 bases at J, with 7 bases between. The CDR3 loop is CATSEGAQPQHF. The CDR3 bases are TGTGCCACCAGTGAGGGGGCCCAGCCCCAGCATTTT.

The chain combines TRBV10-2 with TRBJ1-6, with TRBD1 matching 7 bases. Germline CDR1 reads WSHSY; CDR2 reads SAAADI. This CDR3 region has 14 residues. V gave up 6 bases and J gave up 4 bases; unmatched junction bases: 3. The CDR3 nucleotides are TGCGCCAGCAGGCCGGGACAGTATAATTCACCCCTCCACTTT. Translating it yields CASRPGQYNSPLHF.

This sequence joins TRBV19 and TRBJ1-1, with no clear D. The CDR3 spans 13 residues. Per germline, CDR1 LNHDA and CDR2 SQIVND (reference sequence). Trimming cost V 6 bases and J 1 base, with 9 bases left between them. The CDR3 DNA is TGTGCCAGTAGCCTAATGTCGAACACTGAAGCTTTCTTT. As protein: CASSLMSNTEAFF. Drawing the rest from reference TRBV19 and TRBJ1-1, the complete variable domain is DGGITQSPKYLFRKEGQNVTLSCEQNLNHDAMYWYRQDPGQGLRLIYYSQIVNDFQKGDIAEGYSVSREKKESFPLTVTSAQKNPTAFYLCASSLMSNTEAFFGQGTRLTVV.

The rearrangement uses TRBV7-9 and TRBJ2-7, with 9 bases lining up with TRBD1. CDR1 is SEHNR and CDR2 is FQNEAQ in the germline V gene (reference sequence). Losses at the gene ends were 6 bases for V and 5 bases for J; bases not matched to a gene: 5. The CDR3 has 13 amino acids. CDR3 DNA: TGTGCCAGCAGATGGGGACAGGGAAACGAGCAGTACTTC. Amino acids: CASRWGQGNEQYF.

V is TRBV6-5 and J is TRBJ1-6; no reliable D call. V dropped 1 base and J dropped 9 bases, with 13 bases sitting between them. The CDR3 is 15 residues long. Per germline, CDR1 MNHEY and CDR2 SVGAGI. This CDR3 is CASSYFTQVSSPLHF. The CDR3 region has the DNA TGTGCCAGCAGTTACTTTACGCAGGTCTCTTCACCCCTCCACTTT.

V and J are TRBV7-9 and TRBJ1-3; TRBD1 matches 10 bases. J lost 3 bases, V lost 5 bases, and 1 base had no gene match. Per germline, CDR1 SEHNR and CDR2 FQNEAQ (reference sequence). This CDR3 has 14 residues. CDR3 region: CASSRTGGGNTIYF. The CDR3 DNA follows: TGTGCCAGCAGCCGGACAGGGGGTGGAAACACCATATATTTT.

This sequence joins TRBV20-1 and TRBJ2-5; D call uncertain. Per the germline V gene, CDR1 is DFQATT and CDR2 is SNEGSKA (reference sequence). The CDR3 sequence is 10 residues long. V was shortened by 6 bases and J by 0 bases, with 2 bases between the two germline ends. As DNA, the CDR3 is TGCAGTGCCTACCAAGAGACCCAGTACTTC. Its protein is CSAYQETQYF.

The CDR3 sequence is CASSRDRGNQPQHF. The CDR3 DNA sequence: TGTGCCAGCAGTAGGGACAGAGGCAATCAGCCCCAGCATTTT. The rearrangement links TRBV2 to TRBJ1-5, with 7 bases lining up with TRBD1. Germline V lookup: CDR1 SNHLY, CDR2 FYNNEI. V trimming: 5 bases; J trimming: 2 bases; junction bases outside the gene matches: 3. There are 14 residues in the CDR3.

The rearrangement joins TRBV12-3 or TRBV12-4 to TRBJ2-1, with TRBD1 matching over 7 bases. Unmatched junction bases numbered 6, after V lost 7 bases and J lost 9 bases. This CDR3 spans 12 amino acids. The CDR3 loop is CASTTGFGEQFF. CDR3 coding DNA: TGTGCCAGCACGACAGGGTTTGGTGAGCAGTTCTTC.

The gene calls are TRBV20-1 and TRBJ1-1; D remains unclear. V dropped 6 bases and J dropped 3 bases, with 5 bases sitting between them. In germline, CDR1 is DFQATT, CDR2 SNEGSKA (reference sequence). The length of the CDR3 is 10 residues. The CDR3 here is CSAQYTEAFF. The CDR3 DNA sequence: TGCAGTGCGCAGTACACTGAAGCTTTCTTT.

The V and J genes are TRBV5-6 and TRBJ2-7; 7 nucleotides align to TRBD1. The CDR3 spans 15 residues. The V segment lost 5 bases and the J segment 3 bases; nucleotides outside the gene matches: 11. CDR1 is SGHDT, CDR2 YYEEEE, per germline. CDR3 sequence reads: CASSLPGQSHYEQYF. In DNA, the CDR3 is TGTGCCAGCAGTCTTCCGGGACAGTCCCACTACGAGCAGTACTTC.

The gene calls are TRBV4-3 and TRBJ2-7, with 8 bases matching TRBD1. V trimming: 3 bases; J trimming: 4 bases; junction bases outside the gene matches: 11. There are 16 residues in the CDR3. The V gene's germline CDR1 is LGHNA and CDR2 YSLEER. The CDR3 region has the DNA TGCGCCAGCAGCCAGCTTACAGGACAGGGAGGATACGAGCAGTACTTC. This translates into CASSQLTGQGGYEQYF.

This chain connects TRBV5-6 to TRBJ2-5; 10 nucleotides align to TRBD1. The CDR3 sequence is 17 residues long. The J segment lost 2 bases and the V segment lost 1 base, leaving 8 bases of the junction unmatched. Germline CDR1 and CDR2: SGHDT and YYEEEE. CDR3 region: CASSLTGQGPRQETQYF. The DNA for the CDR3 is TGTGCCAGCAGCTTGACGGGACAGGGGCCGCGGCAAGAGACCCAGTACTTC.